This TCR beta chain was retrieved from a study of cytomegalovirus exposure and HLA in healthy donors. In the PCR, 60 Vbeta and 13 Jbeta primers were used. Produced via immunoSEQ multiplex PCR; TCRdb's table is partial and in-frame only. The table includes about 130,000 clones, about 74% detected once. A word on this clone: The target antigen is unknown.

Germline V gives CDR1 MNHEY, CDR2 SVGAGI. V was pared by 6 bases and J by 0 bases, with 14 bases between. The length of the CDR3 is 15 residues. Study findings and constraints: Investigators reported around 150 TCR beta chains as tied to cytomegalovirus.

The sample consisted of PBMCs. This clonotype originated in a man aged 35 to 55 in good health and CMV-seronegative. The chain employs TRBV6-5 and TRBJ1-2; the D is unclear. CDR3 in amino acids: CASSVSALANYGYTF. The CDR3 DNA is TGTGCCAGCAGCGTCTCAGCCCTAGCTAACTATGGCTACACCTTC.